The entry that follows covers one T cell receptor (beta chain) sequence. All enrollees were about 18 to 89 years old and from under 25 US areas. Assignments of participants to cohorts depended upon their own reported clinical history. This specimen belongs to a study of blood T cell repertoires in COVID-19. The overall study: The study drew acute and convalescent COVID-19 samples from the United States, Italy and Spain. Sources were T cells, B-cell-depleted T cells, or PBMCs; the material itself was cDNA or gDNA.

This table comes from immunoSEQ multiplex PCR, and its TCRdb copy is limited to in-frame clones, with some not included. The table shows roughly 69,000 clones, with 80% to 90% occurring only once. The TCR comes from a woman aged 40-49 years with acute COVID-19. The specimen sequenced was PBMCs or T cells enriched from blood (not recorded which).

The CDR3 sequence: CASRDRVQETQYF. CDR3 in DNA: TGTGCCAGCAGGGACAGGGTCCAAGAGACCCAGTACTTC. This sequence joins TRBV27 and TRBJ2-5; 8 positions match TRBD1. V lost 6 bases to trimming and J lost 1 base; unmatched junction nucleotides: 1. From germline, CDR1 is MNHEY and CDR2 SMNVEV (reference sequence). The CDR3 spans 13 residues.